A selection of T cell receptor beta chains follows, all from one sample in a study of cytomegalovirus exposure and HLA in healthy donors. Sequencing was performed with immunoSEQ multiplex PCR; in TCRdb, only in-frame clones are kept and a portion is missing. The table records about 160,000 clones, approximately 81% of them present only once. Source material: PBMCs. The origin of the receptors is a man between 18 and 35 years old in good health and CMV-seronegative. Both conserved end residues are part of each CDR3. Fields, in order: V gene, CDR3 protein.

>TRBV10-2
CASDVTGTGGTGELFF
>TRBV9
CASSEGLAGVGNEQFF
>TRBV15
CATGSGSSYNEQFF
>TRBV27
CASSGGSGSLETQYF
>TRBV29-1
CSVEVGSSWGVYNEQFF
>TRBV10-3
CAISESRLAGLYEQYF
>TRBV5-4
CASSLVVSESTDTQYF
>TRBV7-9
CASSPRGAGSSHTDTQYF
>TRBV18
CASSRDVGLASYEQYF
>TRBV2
CASSHRDSGNEQFF
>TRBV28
CASSQWAEQFF
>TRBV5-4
CASSSGTSPNEQFF
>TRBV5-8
CASKKGSYEQYF
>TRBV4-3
CASSQDMRYEQFF
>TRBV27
CASSLRDRNTEAFF
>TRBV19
CASSRGENQPQHF
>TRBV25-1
CASSEPGGGNYNEQFF
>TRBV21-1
CASSLGLRAYIYEQYF
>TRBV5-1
CASSSDGQEAYEQYF
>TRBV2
CASTMEGLYEQYF